This T cell receptor beta chain originates from a study of blood T cell repertoires in COVID-19. The V gene end was trimmed by 3 bases and the J gene end by 2 bases; junction bases not matched to a gene: 1. The germline V gene has CDR1 SGDLS and CDR2 YYNGEE. The CDR3 is 14 residues long. Clones were sequenced by immunoSEQ multiplex PCR, and TCRdb holds only the in-frame ones, with some missing. The sample lists about 92,000 clones; roughly 87% were seen once. The chain couples TRBV9 to TRBJ1-4; TRBD1 matches at 7 bases. The sequence derives from a woman aged 55-69 years with COVID-19, enrolled during active disease. Sequencing was performed on peripheral blood. The CDR3 bases are TGTGCCAGCAGCGCGACAGGGACTAATGAAAAACTGTTTTTT. Protein sequence: CASSATGTNEKLFF.